This TCR beta chain was sequenced during a study of cytomegalovirus exposure and HLA in healthy donors. Study background: Clustering assigned about 80% of the approximately 390 genotyped donors to the Caucasian-associated ancestry cluster.

As concerns this clone: Its target is not known.

The CDR3 totals 19 residues. J lost 0 bases, V lost 4 bases, and 9 bases had no gene match. The germline CDR1 and CDR2 sequences are MDHEN and SYDVKM. Findings and caveats of the study: Presence/absence analyses took donor sequencing depth as roughly uniform.

This PCR relied on a set of 60 Vbeta primers and 13 Jbeta primers. The repertoire was sequenced with immunoSEQ multiplex PCR; TCRdb's copy has only in-frame clones and lacks some. Of some 67,000 clones listed, around 80% were seen once; the top ten hold 9.7%. This chain links TRBV28 with TRBJ2-1; TRBD2 matches at 13 bases. The receptor comes from a man between 35 and 55 years old in good health and CMV-seronegative. Sequenced material: PBMCs. The CDR3 protein is CASSSTSGTSGTSYNEQFF. DNA for the CDR3: TGTGCCAGCAGTTCGACCTCCGGGACTAGCGGGACCTCCTACAATGAGCAGTTCTTC.